The text below deals with one T cell receptor (beta chain). The data were taken from a study of blood T cell repertoires in COVID-19. Sequencing used immunoSEQ multiplex PCR; TCRdb keeps in-frame clones, though not all of them. The table lists a few hundred thousand clones, just over 85% of them singletons. This CDR3 is built from 15 residues. V lost 2 bases and J lost 8, with 15 bases in between. Germline loops: CDR1 SGHTA, CDR2 FQGNSA. This receptor was taken from a woman in her late teens or twenties who had recovered from COVID-19. Sequenced material: PBMCs or T cells enriched from blood (not recorded which). The chain has TRBV7-2 and TRBJ1-4; weak D call: TRBD1 (5 bases). CDR3: CASSLSGASREKLFF. The CDR3 region has the DNA TGTGCCAGCAGCTTAAGTGGGGCGTCTCGAGAAAAACTGTTTTTT.